Following are 10 T cell receptor beta chains from one sample sequenced in a study of cytotoxic CD8 clonotypes in ibrutinib-treated CLL. Only in-frame clones appear in the TCRdb table, and some are missing; sequencing was by immunoSEQ multiplex PCR. The table records around 310,000 clones, around four fifths of them present only once. This material consisted of PBMCs, taken before ibrutinib treatment. The receptors derive from a human donor with chronic lymphocytic leukemia.

The V and J genes are TRBV10-3 and TRBJ2-1, with no clear D. The germline V and J ends were trimmed by 4 bases and 8 bases, with 12 bases remaining between them. The germline CDR1 and CDR2 sequences are ENHRY and SYGVKD. The CDR3 covers 13 residues. CDR3 protein: CAISVSSEDEQFF. The CDR3 DNA is TGTGCCATCAGTGTGTCAAGCGAAGATGAGCAGTTCTTC.

For the CDR3, the DNA is TGTGCCAGCATCAAAAAGCCCCTAGCGGGAGATAATGAGCAGTTCTTC. Amino acid sequence: CASIKKPLAGDNEQFF. The chain is built from TRBV7-9 and TRBJ2-1; 10 positions match TRBD2. The V segment lost 7 bases and the J segment 7 bases; nucleotides outside the gene matches: 13. The CDR3 has 16 amino acids. CDR1 is SEHNR, CDR2 FQNEAQ, per germline (reference sequence).

The chain links TRBV7-2 to TRBJ2-3, with 9 bases lining up with TRBD1. Germline values: CDR1 SGHTA, CDR2 FQGNSA. The CDR3 runs 15 residues. V trimming: 4 bases; J trimming: 6 bases; junction bases outside the gene matches: 8. The CDR3 DNA follows: TGTGCCAGCAGCTCGACAGGGGGGAAGCTCGATACGCAGTATTTT. Translation: CASSSTGGKLDTQYF.

This rearrangement joins TRBV19 to TRBJ2-5; D call uncertain. From germline, CDR1 is LNHDA and CDR2 SQIVND (reference sequence). There are 11 residues in the CDR3. V shed 6 bases and J shed 2 bases, with 4 bases lying between them. The CDR3 bases are TGTGCCAGTAGCCAGCAAGAGACCCAGTACTTC. Translation gives CASSQQETQYF.

As concerns this clone: Other DNA sequences in the sample encode the same CDR3. The genes are TRBV28 and TRBJ1-5; D call uncertain. Trimming stripped 6 bases from V and 1 base from J, with 10 bases between. The CDR3 spans 14 residues. Germline CDR1 and CDR2: MDHEN and SYDVKM. CDR3 in amino acids: CASSFVGSNQPQHF. Here the CDR3 DNA reads TGTGCCAGCAGCTTCGTAGGCAGCAATCAGCCCCAGCATTTT.

This chain joins TRBV7-9 and TRBJ2-7; tentatively, D is TRBD2 (6 bases). The V and J ends lost 5 bases and 0 bases respectively, with 14 bases between them. Germline V gene data show CDR1 as SEHNR and CDR2 as FQNEAQ (reference sequence). The CDR3 length is 15 residues. The CDR3 protein is CASSNSRTNSYEQYF. CDR3 nucleotide sequence: TGTGCCAGCAGCAACAGCCGGACTAACTCCTACGAGCAGTACTTC.

This clone was detected only once. The CDR3 nucleotides are TGTGCCAGCAGTGAAGGGACAGGGTTGAGGAGAGAGACCCAGTACTTC. Translation: CASSEGTGLRRETQYF. The rearrangement links TRBV6-1 to TRBJ2-5; 8 bases match TRBD1. The CDR3 has 16 amino acids. V gave up 1 base and J gave up 4 bases; unmatched junction bases: 8. The V gene's germline CDR1 is MNHNS and CDR2 SASEGT.

The chain has TRBV27 and TRBJ1-1; the match to TRBD1 covers 7 bases. The ends lost 5 bases at V and 1 base at J; junction bases unmatched: 7. Germline CDR1 MNHEY, CDR2 SMNVEV (reference sequence). The CDR3 loop spans 15 amino acids. The CDR3 DNA sequence: TGTGCCAGCAGTGTAGGGACAGACGGGAACACTGAAGCTTTCTTT. Translated: CASSVGTDGNTEAFF.

The chain links TRBV5-6 to TRBJ2-3; the D is unclear. The CDR3 totals 16 residues. Germline values: CDR1 SGHDT, CDR2 YYEEEE. The V gene lost 0 bases and the J gene lost 1 base, with 12 bases spanning the gap. The CDR3 DNA sequence: TGTGCCAGCAGCTTGGGTCTGGCCCTAGGCACAGATACGCAGTATTTT. Amino acid sequence: CASSLGLALGTDTQYF.

This clone was counted only a few times. The chain uses TRBV28 and TRBJ1-5; possible D gene TRBD1, 6 bases. CDR1 is MDHEN and CDR2 is SYDVKM in the germline V gene. The CDR3 totals 18 residues. Trimming took 4 bases from V and 2 from J, leaving 21 bases between them. The CDR3 reads CASSYPLATGFGNQPQHF. The DNA of the CDR3 is TGTGCCAGCAGTTACCCCCTAGCGACAGGATTCGGCAATCAGCCCCAGCATTTT.